This is a list of T cell receptor beta chains from one sample in a study of blood T cells in healthy people across ages. TCRdb reprocessed the 5' RACE reads via MiXCR and lists one record per CDR3 protein. The sample shows 790,000 or so distinct CDR3 sequences, about 46% of them seen only once. What was sequenced was blood. All receptors come from a man aged 80 or over in good health. The CDR3 runs from the conserved cysteine through the conserved F or W. A D gene is named only where the DNA matches it firmly. Clone size is given for some rows only: seen once, a few or many times, or a class if the clone is expanded.

V	size	D	J	DNA	CDR3
TRBV15	.	.	TRBJ2-1	TGTGCCACCAGCAGGGAGTCGAGAATATCCGATGAGCAGTTCTTC	CATSRESRISDEQFF
TRBV12-3/TRBV12-4	.	.	TRBJ2-3	TGTGCCAGCAGCTCCACAGGGAGCGCAAGGAGTACGCAGTATTTT	CASSSTGSARSTQYF
TRBV9	.	.	TRBJ2-1	TGTGCCAGCAGCGTAGTCGGGGAGGTGGTCAATGAGCAGTTCTTC	CASSVVGEVVNEQFF
TRBV7-9	.	.	TRBJ2-1	TGTGCCAGCAGCCCGCCGGGCCCTTACAATGAGCAGTTCTTC	CASSPPGPYNEQFF
TRBV29-1	.	.	TRBJ2-3	TGCAGCAGGCGGGTGGGCGCAGATACGCAGTATTTT	CSRRVGADTQYF
TRBV20-1	.	TRBD2	TRBJ2-5	TGCAGTGCTCGGACTAGCGACCGGGAGACCCAGTACTTC	CSARTSDRETQYF
TRBV5-1	few	.	TRBJ1-2	TGCGCCAGCAGCCCACAGGGATTTGATGGCTACACCTTC	CASSPQGFDGYTF
TRBV20-1	.	TRBD1	TRBJ2-5	TGCAGTGCTAGAGACACCGGGACAGGGATGACCCAGTACTTC	CSARDTGTGMTQYF
TRBV20-1	.	.	TRBJ1-6	TGCAGTGCTAGAGAGGGAGGGCATAATTCACCCCTCCACTTT	CSAREGGHNSPLHF
TRBV6-1	few	TRBD2	TRBJ2-5	TGTGCCAGCAGTGATAGCGGGAAGTACAATGAGCAGTACTTC	CASSDSGKYNEQYF